Below, 27 T cell receptor beta chains from the same sample are listed, as sequenced in a study of cytomegalovirus exposure and HLA in healthy donors. PCR involved 60 Vbeta and 13 Jbeta primers. Assay used: immunoSEQ multiplex PCR; TCRdb lists only in-frame clones, some missing. Of 150,000 to 200,000 clones listed, 65% to 85% were seen once; the top ten hold 4.5% to 7.5%. The sequencing input was PBMCs. These TCRs come from a woman in her 30s in good health and CMV-seropositive.

V usage is TRBV5-4 and J usage is TRBJ2-1, with 7 nucleotides matching TRBD2. The V gene's germline CDR1 is SGHNT and CDR2 YYREEE (reference sequence). Losses at the gene ends were 4 bases for V and 9 bases for J; bases not matched to a gene: 4. This CDR3 has 12 residues. The CDR3 protein is CASSPWGGEQFF. The DNA for the CDR3 is TGTGCCAGCAGCCCCTGGGGGGGTGAGCAGTTCTTC.

This chain joins TRBV2 and TRBJ2-3; perhaps TRBD2 as D (6 bases). Trimming cost V 7 bases and J 1 base, with 12 bases left between them. CDR3 length equals 14 residues. Germline values: CDR1 SNHLY, CDR2 FYNNEI. The DNA for the CDR3 is TGTGCCAGCACCGAGTCGGGAGGCACAGATACGCAGTATTTT. This codes for CASTESGGTDTQYF.

This clone was detected only a few times. This sequence joins TRBV4-3 and TRBJ1-1, with D tentatively TRBD1 (6 bases). V dropped 0 bases and J dropped 5 bases, with 16 bases sitting between them. The CDR3 sequence is 16 residues long. Per germline, CDR1 LGHNA and CDR2 YSLEER. CDR3 region: CASSQDPRGAKTEAFF. CDR3 DNA: TGCGCCAGCAGCCAAGATCCCCGGGGGGCAAAGACTGAAGCTTTCTTT.

The chain combines TRBV6-6 with TRBJ2-7; D gene unclear. Germline CDR1 is MNHNY and CDR2 is SVGAGI (reference sequence). CDR3 length equals 12 residues. V was pared by 7 bases and J by 2 bases, with 9 bases between. Here the CDR3 reads CASTPGPYEQYF. CDR3 nucleotide sequence: TGTGCCAGCACCCCCGGTCCCTACGAGCAGTACTTC.

In its sample, this clone was seen a few times. The chain links TRBV5-1 to TRBJ2-7, with 13 bases that match TRBD2. The CDR3 has 16 amino acids. V was pared by 4 bases and J by 7 bases, with 11 bases of the junction left unmatched. Per the germline V gene, CDR1 is SGHRS and CDR2 is YFSETQ. The CDR3 region is CASSPRATSGGREQYF. CDR3 coding DNA: TGCGCCAGCAGCCCGAGGGCGACTAGCGGGGGGAGAGAGCAGTACTTC.

The V and J genes are TRBV13 and TRBJ2-1; D call uncertain. The CDR3 runs 12 residues. Germline CDR1 PRHDT, CDR2 FYEKMQ (reference sequence). V lost 2 bases to trimming and J lost 9 bases, with 8 bases between them. The CDR3 nucleotides are TGTGCCAGCAGCTTACTCGCAGGTGAGCAGTTCTTC. Protein: CASSLLAGEQFF.

J is TRBJ2-1 and V is TRBV9, with 9 bases matching TRBD2. The trim removed 1 base at V and 7 bases at J, leaving 6 bases unmatched. Germline V lookup: CDR1 SGDLS, CDR2 YYNGEE. This CDR3 comprises 15 residues. The CDR3 protein is CASSVRLAAENEQFF. The CDR3 DNA follows: TGTGCCAGCAGCGTAAGACTAGCGGCTGAAAATGAGCAGTTCTTC.

The chain uses TRBV15 and TRBJ2-7, with TRBD2 matching 10 bases. The V segment lost 2 bases and the J segment 0 bases; nucleotides outside the gene matches: 10. CDR3 length equals 18 residues. Germline-derived CDR1 and CDR2 are LNHNV and YYDKDF (reference sequence). The CDR3 region is CATSRSQGLAGDSYEQYF. CDR3 in DNA: TGTGCCACCAGCAGATCCCAGGGCCTAGCGGGAGACTCCTACGAGCAGTACTTC.

This clone was seen only once. The chain is built from TRBV7-2 and TRBJ2-7, with a possible D match to TRBD2 (6 bases). Germline CDR1 reads SGHTA; CDR2 reads FQGNSA. Trimming stripped 4 bases from V and 3 bases from J, with 16 bases between. The CDR3 covers 15 residues. In nucleotides, the CDR3 is TGTGCCAGCAGCTATGGAGGGGTGGGGATCTACGAGCAGTACTTC. Translated: CASSYGGVGIYEQYF.

The chain employs TRBV7-9 and TRBJ2-7, with TRBD2 matching 11 bases. Germline V gene data show CDR1 as SEHNR and CDR2 as FQNEAQ (reference sequence). Germline trimming cut 7 bases from V and 3 bases from J; bases unmatched to any gene: 5. The CDR3 runs 14 residues. CDR3 DNA sequence: TGTGCCAGCACGGGGACTAGCGGAAACTACGAGCAGTACTTC. It codes for CASTGTSGNYEQYF.

The sample holds a few counts of this clone. The J gene is TRBJ2-7, the V gene TRBV13; 9 bases align to TRBD2. Per the germline V gene, CDR1 is PRHDT and CDR2 is FYEKMQ (reference sequence). The CDR3 has 13 amino acids. The ends lost 4 bases at V and 7 bases at J; junction bases unmatched: 5. CDR3 DNA: TGTGCCAGCAGCTCCGCTAGCGGGATTGAGCAGTACTTC. This gives the protein CASSSASGIEQYF.

The CDR3 nucleotides read TGTGCCAGCAGCTCTCGGGGTGCCTCCTACAATGAGCAGTTCTTC. It specifies CASSSRGASYNEQFF. The J gene is TRBJ2-1, the V gene TRBV7-9; TRBD2 is a possible D gene (5 bases). CDR3 size: 15 residues. Trimming removed 4 bases at V and 0 bases at J, with 10 bases between. Germline CDR1 and CDR2: SEHNR and FQNEAQ (reference sequence). The whole variable domain, filled in from reference TRBV7-9 and TRBJ2-1, reads DTGVSQNPRHKITKRGQNVTFRCDPISEHNRLYWYRQTLGQGPEFLTYFQNEAQLEKSRLLSDRFSAERPKGSFSTLEIQRTEQGDSAMYLCASSSRGASYNEQFFGPGTRLTVL.

The rearrangement uses TRBV10-1 and TRBJ2-1, with 7 bases matching TRBD2. Germline CDR1 and CDR2: WNHNN and SYGVQD (reference sequence). V gave up 2 bases and J gave up 2 bases; unmatched junction bases: 12. The CDR3 has 18 amino acids. The CDR3 DNA reads as TGCGCCAGCAGTGAGGCCGGTGGCGGGGGACCAACCTACAATGAGCAGTTCTTC. Its translation is CASSEAGGGGPTYNEQFF.

The chain recombines TRBV5-6 with TRBJ1-1; TRBD1 might be the D (6 bases). The germline CDR1 and CDR2 sequences are SGHDT and YYEEEE. This CDR3 is built from 14 residues. Trimming took 7 bases from V and 0 from J, leaving 13 bases between them. CDR3 loop: CASAGAQVNTEAFF. CDR3 bases: TGTGCCAGCGCGGGGGCACAGGTGAACACTGAAGCTTTCTTT.

This rearrangement joins TRBV6-6 to TRBJ1-4; 7 nucleotides agree with TRBD1. Per the germline V gene, CDR1 is MNHNY and CDR2 is SVGAGI (reference sequence). With 10 bases clipped from V and 0 bases from J, the junction kept 5 bases outside the gene matches. CDR3 size: 14 residues. This CDR3 is CAIETGSTNEKLFF. CDR3 in DNA: TGTGCCATCGAGACAGGGTCAACTAATGAAAAACTGTTTTTT.

V and J are TRBV5-1 and TRBJ1-1, with TRBD1 as a possible D gene (6 bases). Germline loops: CDR1 SGHRS, CDR2 YFSETQ. V lost 2 bases, J lost 5 bases, and 13 bases lay in between. This CDR3 region has 14 residues. CDR3 residues: CASSFQGRGTEAFF. The CDR3 region has the DNA TGCGCCAGCAGCTTCCAGGGGCGGGGGACTGAAGCTTTCTTT.

V is TRBV21-1 and J is TRBJ2-7; whether TRBD2, the table's D call, matches the DNA was not checked. TRBV21-1 is assigned pseudogene status. The CDR3 consists of 19 residues. The CDR3 nucleotides are TGTGCCAGCAGCAAATGTATTGGAGCTAGCCGGAGAGTGTCATACGAGCAGTACTTC. Its translation: CASSKCIGASRRVSYEQYF.

In this sample, this clone turned up a few times. V usage is TRBV15 and J usage is TRBJ1-5, with D unclear. Germline lookup yields CDR1 LNHNV and CDR2 YYDKDF (reference sequence). The CDR3 has 15 residues. Between the trimmed V and J ends, which lost 0 bases and 2 bases, there was a span of 8 bases. Here the CDR3 reads CATSRDGSRNQPQHF. CDR3 bases: TGTGCCACCAGCAGAGATGGCAGTCGCAATCAGCCCCAGCATTTT.

The chain joins TRBV13 to TRBJ2-7, with 9 bases matching TRBD2. Unmatched junction bases numbered 12, after V lost 5 bases and J lost 7 bases. The CDR3 contains 15 residues. Germline V gene data show CDR1 as PRHDT and CDR2 as FYEKMQ (reference sequence). The CDR3 DNA reads TGTGCCAGCAGCCACCCTGCAGGCGGGAGGGAAGAGCAGTACTTC. Its protein product is CASSHPAGGREEQYF.

This chain joins TRBV4-1 and TRBJ2-7, with TRBD1 identical over 7 bases. The trim removed 5 bases at V and 2 bases at J, leaving 6 bases unmatched. The length of the CDR3 is 14 residues. Germline loops: CDR1 MGHRA, CDR2 YSYEKL. DNA of the CDR3: TGCGCCAGCAGCTATCGGACAGGCCCCTACGAGCAGTACTTC. Residues: CASSYRTGPYEQYF.

The genes are TRBV4-2 and TRBJ2-1; D call uncertain. This CDR3 is built from 12 residues. V lost 0 bases to trimming and J lost 8 bases, with 5 bases between them. Germline values: CDR1 LGHNA, CDR2 YNFKEQ. The CDR3 sequence: CASSQENYEQFF. The CDR3 bases are TGTGCCAGCAGCCAAGAGAACTATGAGCAGTTCTTC.

This clone was detected only a few times. CDR3 sequence: CASSYGDYSYNEQFF. CDR3 DNA sequence: TGTGCCAGCAGTTACGGGGACTACTCCTACAATGAGCAGTTCTTC. The rearrangement uses TRBV6-6 and TRBJ2-1; TRBD2 agrees at 7 bases. The CDR3 consists of 15 residues. J was trimmed by 0 bases and V by 2 bases; bases with no gene match: 1. CDR1 is MNHNY and CDR2 is SVGAGI in the germline V gene (reference sequence).

The chain is built from TRBV6-6 and TRBJ2-3; maybe TRBD1 (6 bases). V was clipped by 7 bases and J by 6 bases, with 20 bases between them. Per germline, CDR1 MNHNY and CDR2 SVGAGI (reference sequence). The length of the CDR3 is 15 residues. This CDR3 reads CASTTRDTFRDTQYF. The CDR3 DNA reads as TGTGCCAGCACCACACGGGACACTTTTCGGGATACGCAGTATTTT.

This clone was recorded once. CDR3 in DNA: TGTGCCAGCAGCTTTAAGACAGGAGTTGCAACTAATGAAAAACTGTTTTTT. It codes for CASSFKTGVATNEKLFF. This sequence joins TRBV5-6 and TRBJ1-4; TRBD1 might be the D (6 bases). Germline V gene sequence: CDR1 SGHDT, CDR2 YYEEEE. The CDR3 sequence is 17 residues long. Trimming cost V 2 bases and J 0 bases, with 14 bases left between them.

The rearrangement uses TRBV11-3 and TRBJ2-1, with D perhaps TRBD2 (5 bases). The germline V gene has CDR1 SGHNT and CDR2 YENEEA. This CDR3 region has 15 residues. V was trimmed by 1 base and J by 8 bases, leaving 15 bases between them. The CDR3 reads CASSLGAELRDEQFF. The CDR3, as DNA: TGTGCCAGCAGCTTAGGAGCGGAGTTGCGCGATGAGCAGTTCTTC.

The CDR3 nucleotides are TGTGCCAGCAGCACGCAACTAGCGTCCTACGAGCAGTACTTC. Its protein product is CASSTQLASYEQYF. This chain connects TRBV9 to TRBJ2-7; the match to TRBD2 covers 7 bases. The V gene's germline CDR1 is SGDLS and CDR2 YYNGEE. The CDR3 is made up of 14 amino acids. Trimming at V came to 4 bases and at J to 1 base, leaving 5 bases not matched to a gene.

The chain uses TRBV5-1 and TRBJ2-2, with TRBD1 as a possible D gene (6 bases). Germline CDR1 is SGHRS and CDR2 is YFSETQ. This CDR3 contains 13 residues. Trimming took off 0 bases at V and 8 bases at J, with 8 bases between the two ends. CDR3 sequence: CASSLVGTGELFF. In nucleotides, the CDR3 is TGCGCCAGCAGCTTGGTTGGGACAGGGGAGCTGTTTTTT.